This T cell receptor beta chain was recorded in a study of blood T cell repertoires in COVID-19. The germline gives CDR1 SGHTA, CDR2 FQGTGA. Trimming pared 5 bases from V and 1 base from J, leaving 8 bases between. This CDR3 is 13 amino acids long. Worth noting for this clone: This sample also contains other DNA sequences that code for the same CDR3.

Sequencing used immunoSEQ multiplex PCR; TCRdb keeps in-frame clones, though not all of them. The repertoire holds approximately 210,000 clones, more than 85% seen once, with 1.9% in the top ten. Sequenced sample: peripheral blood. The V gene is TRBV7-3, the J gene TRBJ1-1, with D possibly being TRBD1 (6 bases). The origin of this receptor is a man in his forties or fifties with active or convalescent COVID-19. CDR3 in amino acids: CASSLQGNTEAFF. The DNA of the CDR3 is TGTGCCAGCAGCCTACAGGGGAACACTGAAGCTTTCTTT. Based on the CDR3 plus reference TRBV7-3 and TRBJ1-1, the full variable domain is GAGVSQTPSNKVTEKGKYVELRCDPISGHTALYWYRQSLGQGPEFLIYFQGTGAADDSGLPNDRFFAVRPEGSVSTLKIQRTERGDSAVYLCASSLQGNTEAFFGQGTRLTVV.